Sequencing of this T cell receptor beta chain was carried out in a study of CXCR3-negative and CXCR3-positive naive CD8 T cells. Notes on the study in general: TRB CDR3s were more hydrophobic in CXCR3-positive than in CXCR3-negative naive cells.

Carrying UMI labels, the TRB cDNA libraries were prepared through 5' RACE. TCRdb reprocessed the 5' RACE reads, keeping one entry per CDR3 protein, no DNA. The sample totals some 100,000 distinct CDR3 sequences. The CDR3 has 13 residues. Looked up from germline, CDR1 is MGHDK and CDR2 is SYGVNS. Remarks on this clonotype: Its antigen remains unknown.

Material: naive CXCR3+ CD8+ T cells from blood. Sample subset: CD45RO-CCR7+CD27+CD95- naive CD8+ T cells expressing CXCR3 (TNR3+). This receptor was taken from a human donor in good health. Some clones in this sample may be carry-over from other donors' samples. The genes are TRBV25-1 and TRBJ2-1. The chain's CDR3 is CASSPQYYNEQFF.